Included here is one TCR beta chain sequence, with context. The antigen remains unidentified. The source of the sample is a study of cytomegalovirus exposure and HLA in healthy donors. General observations from the study: Relative to the approximately 700-donor mean, N-insertions were reportedly fewer in an Asian-associated ancestry cluster in a later analysis. It has been reported that TCR beta sequences accurately predicted the HLA-A and HLA-B alleles of most subjects. Most TCR sequences were rare, but some public TCRs occurred in many donors.

60 Vbeta and 13 Jbeta primers were used in PCR. TCRdb's table, derived via immunoSEQ multiplex PCR, lists solely in-frame clones and lacks some. Among under 200,000 clones listed, 80% to 90% were seen once. This CDR3 contains 15 residues. From germline, CDR1 is SGDLS and CDR2 YYNGEE. Losses at the gene ends were 0 bases for V and 2 bases for J; bases not matched to a gene: 1. The specimen sequenced was PBMCs. This chain links TRBV9 with TRBJ2-1; TRBD2 aligns across 8 bases. This sequence originates from a woman between 50 and 59 years old in good health and CMV-seronegative. CDR3 DNA sequence: TGTGCCAGCAGCGTAGACGGGGGGGCCTACAATGAGCAGTTCTTC. It yields the protein CASSVDGGAYNEQFF.